This entry lists 32 T cell receptor beta chains sequenced from one sample in a study of post-analysis software for immune sequencing data. Points from the study as a whole: In patients, TRBV5-6, TRBV5-1 and TRBV20-1 belonged to about five TRBV segments found more frequently than in controls.

The antigens of these receptors remain unknown. The library was made from cDNA and included unique molecular identifiers. Using its own MiXCR run on the PCR reads, TCRdb lists one record per CDR3 protein. Here the sample spans hundreds of thousands of distinct CDR3 sequences, around 44% being singletons. What was sequenced was blood. The origin of the receptors is a girl between 10 and 17 years old with multiple sclerosis.

The chain joins TRBV4-1 to TRBJ1-6; D call uncertain. CDR3 length: 16 residues. V gave up 1 base and J gave up 6 bases, with 13 bases separating them. CDR1 and CDR2 (germline): MGHRA, YSYEKL. Here the CDR3 DNA reads TGCGCCAGCAGCCAAGCCCGAGGAATTTCTAATTCACCCCTCCACTTT. Its translation is CASSQARGISNSPLHF.

As DNA, the CDR3 is TGCAGTGCGGCCGGGACAGGGAAACTTGAGCAGTTCTTC. It codes for CSAAGTGKLEQFF. The rearrangement joins TRBV20-1 to TRBJ2-1; 9 bases fit TRBD1. In germline, CDR1 is DFQATT, CDR2 SNEGSKA (reference sequence). The CDR3 runs to 13 residues. The trim removed 6 bases at V and 9 bases at J, leaving 9 bases unmatched.

This clonotype has a handful of counts. V is TRBV5-6 and J is TRBJ2-5; D perhaps matches TRBD2 (6 bases). There are 16 residues in the CDR3. The V and J ends lost 4 bases and 5 bases respectively, with 21 bases between them. Germline assignment: CDR1 SGHDT and CDR2 YYEEEE. The chain's CDR3 is CASSGGTLKWRETQYF. CDR3 nucleotide sequence: TGTGCCAGCAGCGGCGGGACCCTTAAATGGCGGGAGACCCAGTACTTC.

V usage is TRBV6-5 and J usage is TRBJ2-7, with D possibly TRBD2 on 6 matching bases. V lost 0 bases and J lost 2, with 11 bases in between. This CDR3 is 15 amino acids long. The germline gives CDR1 MNHEY, CDR2 SVGAGI. The CDR3 nucleotides read TGTGCCAGCAGTTACTCGTGGACTAAGCCCTACGAGCAGTACTTC. Its protein is CASSYSWTKPYEQYF.

The genes are TRBV2 and TRBJ1-2, with 7 positions matching TRBD1. The CDR3 is 15 residues long. The V gene's germline CDR1 is SNHLY and CDR2 FYNNEI. J gave up 4 bases and V 8 bases, and 13 bases lay outside the gene matches. The CDR3 loop is CASRRSWDSSYGYTF. The CDR3 bases are TGTGCCAGCCGGCGATCTTGGGACAGCAGCTATGGCTACACCTTC.

This clonotype has just one count. The chain carries TRBV5-5 and TRBJ1-2, with a possible D match to TRBD1 (6 bases). This CDR3 comprises 13 residues. CDR1 is SGHKS and CDR2 is YYEKEE in the germline V gene (reference sequence). Trimming pared 4 bases from V and 2 bases from J, leaving 9 bases between. CDR3 coding DNA: TGTGCCAGCAGCGGGACATCCAACTATGGCTACACCTTC. Its protein is CASSGTSNYGYTF.

V usage is TRBV20-1 and J usage is TRBJ2-1, with TRBD2 identical over 9 bases. The end of the DNA aligns better with TRBJ2-7, so the J call may be wrong. CDR1 DFQATT and CDR2 SNEGSKA come from the germline V gene (reference sequence). The CDR3 has 16 amino acids. CDR3 nucleotides: TGCAGTGCTAGAGATCAAAGCGGGGGGTCCTACAATGAGCAGTACTTC. Protein sequence: CSARDQSGGSYNEQYF.

CDR3 coding DNA: TGCCGACCCACCGGGGAGCTGTTTTTT. Its protein is CRPTGELFF. The chain has TRBV21-1 and TRBJ2-2. TRBV21-1 is recorded as a pseudogene. This CDR3 region has 9 residues.

This CDR3 reads CASSLLRLTGQYEQYF. The CDR3 DNA follows: TGTGCCAGCAGCTTACTCCGGCTAACAGGACAGTACGAGCAGTACTTC. J is TRBJ2-7 and V is TRBV7-9; a weak D match, TRBD1 (6 bases). CDR1 and CDR2 from the germline V gene are SEHNR and FQNEAQ (reference sequence). CDR3 length: 16 residues. Trimming removed 2 bases from V and 4 bases from J, with 18 bases in between.

The table lists this clonotype with a few counts. The CDR3 region has the DNA TGTGCCAGCAGTTTAGACTTGCTGGGTGAAAAACTGTTTTTT. Protein sequence: CASSLDLLGEKLFF. The chain uses TRBV6-6 and TRBJ1-4; no clear D. Germline V gene lookup returns CDR1 MNHNY and CDR2 SVGAGI (reference sequence). The CDR3 is made up of 14 amino acids. V was shortened by 4 bases and J by 7 bases, with 13 bases between the two germline ends.

J is TRBJ2-5 and V is TRBV30; 14 bases align to TRBD2. With 5 bases clipped from V and 4 bases from J, the junction kept 3 bases outside the gene matches. Per germline, CDR1 GTSNPN and CDR2 SVGIG (reference sequence). The length of the CDR3 is 14 residues. CDR3 nucleotide sequence: TGTGCCTGGGGACTAGCGGGGGGTGGAGAGACCCAGTACTTC. Translation: CAWGLAGGGETQYF.

The rearrangement joins TRBV25-1 to TRBJ2-7; 7 bases map to TRBD1. The ends lost 4 bases at V and 2 bases at J; junction bases unmatched: 14. From germline, CDR1 is MGHDK and CDR2 SYGVNS. The CDR3 has 17 residues. The CDR3 here is CASSVGDSEENTYEQYF. The DNA of the CDR3 is TGTGCCAGCAGTGTAGGGGACAGCGAAGAAAATACCTACGAGCAGTACTTC.

The chain carries TRBV5-1 and TRBJ2-1; D possibly uses TRBD1 or TRBD2 (5 bases each). V gave up 0 bases and J gave up 5 bases, with 9 bases separating them. This CDR3 region has 14 residues. In germline, CDR1 is SGHRS, CDR2 YFSETQ. As DNA, the CDR3 is TGCGCCAGCAGCTTGGGGGACGCCAACAATGAGCAGTTCTTC. It translates to CASSLGDANNEQFF.

V and J are TRBV6-2 or TRBV6-3 and TRBJ2-1; weak D call: TRBD2 (5 bases). Germline V CDR1 and CDR2: MNHEY, SVGEGT. Trimming pared 6 bases from V and 2 bases from J, leaving 8 bases between. This CDR3 region has 13 residues. This chain's CDR3 is CASRTRAYNEQFF. In DNA form, the CDR3 reads TGTGCCAGCAGAACTAGGGCCTACAATGAGCAGTTCTTC.

The chain couples TRBV7-2 to TRBJ2-5, with 10 bases identical to TRBD1. Trimming cost V 1 base and J 2 bases; bases outside gene matches: 4. Per germline, CDR1 SGHTA and CDR2 FQGNSA. CDR3 length equals 16 residues. The CDR3 spells CASSLEGQGIQETQYF. DNA of the CDR3: TGTGCCAGCAGCTTAGAGGGACAGGGGATACAAGAGACCCAGTACTTC.

DNA for the CDR3: TGTGCCAGCAGCCAAGATGGAAGCGGGAGGGGGCATGAGCAGTACTTC. Translated: CASSQDGSGRGHEQYF. The V and J genes are TRBV4-2 and TRBJ2-1, with 10 nucleotides matching TRBD2. The J call may be mistaken, given a closer DNA end match to TRBJ2-7. The CDR3 totals 16 residues. CDR1 and CDR2 from the germline V gene are LGHNA and YNFKEQ.

The chain couples TRBV7-8 to TRBJ2-7; D is ambiguous. Trimming pared 4 bases from V and 0 bases from J, leaving 10 bases between. The CDR3 has 14 residues. The germline gives CDR1 SGHVS, CDR2 FQNEAQ. The CDR3 sequence: CASSSGALSYEQYF. CDR3 bases: TGTGCCAGCAGCTCAGGTGCCCTCTCCTACGAGCAGTACTTC.

The chain recombines TRBV20-1 with TRBJ1-1; D unresolved. The germline CDR1 and CDR2 sequences are DFQATT and SNEGSKA (reference sequence). Trimming shortened V by 0 bases and J by 5 bases, and 13 bases separated the two germline ends. This CDR3 spans 14 amino acids. The CDR3 DNA reads as TGCAGTGCTAGAGATACGCGCGGGATTACTGAAGCTTTCTTT. This translates into CSARDTRGITEAFF.

The rearrangement joins TRBV12-3 or TRBV12-4 to TRBJ2-7; 7 positions agree with TRBD1. Losses at the gene ends were 5 bases for V and 4 bases for J; bases not matched to a gene: 11. The CDR3 is 15 amino acids. CDR3 in amino acids: CASSLGGPTGYEQYF. The CDR3 DNA follows: TGTGCCAGCAGTCTAGGGGGTCCGACAGGGTACGAGCAGTACTTC.

This clonotype was observed a few times. The chain combines TRBV4-1 with TRBJ1-4; a weak D match, TRBD1 (5 bases). This CDR3 is 15 amino acids long. The germline V and J ends were trimmed by 4 bases and 7 bases, with 16 bases remaining between them. Per the germline V gene, CDR1 is MGHRA and CDR2 is YSYEKL. Written as DNA, the CDR3 is TGCGCCAGCAGCCCGAGTGGCGGGGGAACTGAAAAACTGTTTTTT. Translated: CASSPSGGGTEKLFF.

The chain combines TRBV20-1 with TRBJ2-7; 8 nucleotides agree with TRBD1. Near its end, the DNA agrees better with TRBJ2-5, so the J call may be wrong. The CDR3 is 15 amino acids. Germline V gene data show CDR1 as DFQATT and CDR2 as SNEGSKA (reference sequence). CDR3 nucleotides: TGCAGTGCTCGCCTTCCAACAGGGGGAGAGGAGACCCAGTACTTC. Its protein product is CSARLPTGGEETQYF.

This clonotype was counted between two and nine times. The chain employs TRBV29-1 and TRBJ2-5; tentative D call: TRBD2 (6 bases). Per the germline V gene, CDR1 is SQVTM and CDR2 is ANQGSEA. CDR3 length equals 14 residues. V was pared by 6 bases and J by 1 base, with 15 bases between. CDR3 DNA sequence: TGCAGCGTCCGGGGTCTAGCGCGCCAAGAGACCCAGTACTTC. Residues: CSVRGLARQETQYF.

This clonotype was seen a handful of times. At one end, the junction sequence differs from germline, possibly due to a read error. V gene TRBV6-5 combines with J gene TRBJ1-2; the D gene is possibly TRBD1 (5 bases). Germline CDR1 reads MNHEY; CDR2 reads SVGAGI. The CDR3 extends over 13 amino acids. The CDR3 sequence is CVSRRGREGGYIF. In DNA form, the CDR3 reads TGTGTCAGCAGAAGGGGCAGGGAGGGTGGCTACATCTTC.

Note on this clonotype: A much larger clone lies a single base off, so this may be a read error. The CDR3 DNA sequence: TGCAGCGTTGAATCCCCGGCGGGAGCTTCCTACAAGCAGTACTTC. Translation: CSVESPAGASYKQYF. This sequence joins TRBV29-1 and TRBJ2-7; TRBD2 aligns across 7 bases. The CDR3 extends over 15 amino acids. Germline CDR1 is SQVTM and CDR2 is ANQGSEA.

Comments on this clonotype: An end of the junction does not agree with germline; a read error may underlie this. The J gene is TRBJ1-2, the V gene TRBV2, with D possibly TRBD1 on 5 matching bases. The CDR3 contains 15 residues. Germline CDR1 SNHLY, CDR2 FYNNEI. CDR3 in amino acids: CAGSRQPQTNYGYTF. The CDR3 coding sequence is TGTGCCGGCAGTAGACAGCCGCAGACTAACTATGGCTACACCTTC.

The chain has TRBV7-2 and TRBJ1-2; D is uncertain. The germline V gene encodes CDR1 SGHTA and CDR2 FQGNSA. Deletions cut 0 bases from V and 4 bases from J, with 12 bases between. The CDR3 covers 15 residues. The CDR3 DNA reads TGTGCCAGCAGCTTAGCCCAGGCGGCGGCCTATGGCTACACCTTC. It codes for CASSLAQAAAYGYTF. The full variable domain, in which reference TRBV7-2 and TRBJ1-2 provide the parts outside the CDR3, is GAGVSQSPSNKVTEKGKDVELRCDPISGHTALYWYRQSLGQGLEFLIYFQGNSAPDKSGLPSDRFSAERTGGSVSTLTIQRTQQEDSAVYLCASSLAQAAAYGYTFGSGTRLTVV.

The rearrangement joins TRBV9 to TRBJ2-7; a weak D match, TRBD2 (5 bases). Trimming stripped 0 bases from V and 7 bases from J, with 11 bases between. The CDR3 extends over 13 amino acids. Germline V gene sequence: CDR1 SGDLS, CDR2 YYNGEE. CDR3 sequence (DNA): TGTGCCAGCAGCGTAGCGGGAAGAGGAGAGCAGTACTTC. As protein: CASSVAGRGEQYF.

This clonotype was seen only a few times. The CDR3: CASRYQGNEQYF. In DNA form, the CDR3 reads TGTGCCAGCAGATATCAGGGTAACGAGCAGTACTTC. The J gene is TRBJ2-7, the V gene TRBV12-3 or TRBV12-4; a weak D match, TRBD1 (5 bases). CDR3 length: 12 amino acids. V was cut by 6 bases and J by 5 bases, with 11 bases left in between.

The rearrangement uses TRBV4-1 and TRBJ1-1; possible D gene TRBD1, 6 bases. This CDR3 has 12 residues. Looked up from germline, CDR1 is MGHRA and CDR2 is YSYEKL. V was pared by 10 bases and J by 0 bases, with 9 bases between. The CDR3: CAIGGLNTEAFF. CDR3 in DNA: TGCGCCATAGGGGGTCTGAACACTGAAGCTTTCTTT.

V is TRBV28 and J is TRBJ2-7, with a possible D match to TRBD2 (5 bases). From germline, CDR1 is MDHEN and CDR2 SYDVKM. This CDR3 has 16 amino acids. V gave up 4 bases and J gave up 5 bases, with 21 bases separating them. The CDR3 sequence is CASSSPLLVGSDEQYF. Written as DNA, the CDR3 is TGTGCCAGCAGTTCCCCCCTACTAGTGGGGTCGGACGAGCAGTACTTC.

This chain links TRBV27 with TRBJ1-2; 8 bases fit TRBD1. The J segment lost 2 bases and the V segment lost 1 base, leaving 18 bases of the junction unmatched. Germline values: CDR1 MNHEY, CDR2 SMNVEV (reference sequence). This CDR3 spans 20 amino acids. Here the CDR3 reads CASSLFWLDGPTGANYGYTF. In DNA form, the CDR3 reads TGTGCCAGCAGTTTATTTTGGTTGGATGGTCCGACAGGGGCGAACTATGGCTACACCTTC.

This chain connects TRBV29-1 to TRBJ2-1; D is possibly TRBD2 (6 bases). The germline V and J ends were trimmed by 4 bases and 4 bases, with 11 bases remaining between them. Germline V gene data show CDR1 as SQVTM and CDR2 as ANQGSEA. This CDR3 has 13 residues. DNA for the CDR3: TGCAGCGTTGTGGGCGGGGTATACAATGAGCAGTTCTTC. Amino acids: CSVVGGVYNEQFF.